This TCR beta chain was obtained from a study of T cell changes during pregnancy in multiple sclerosis. TCRdb's table, derived via immunoSEQ multiplex PCR, lists solely in-frame clones and lacks some. The sample shows about 55,000 clones, 90% of them seen only once. The sequence derives from a female donor with multiple sclerosis, enrolled in a pregnancy study. The source was CD4+ T cells from peripheral blood mononuclear cells, collected in the first trimester of pregnancy.

CDR3 residues: CASSLGQRNEETQYF. DNA of the CDR3: TGTGCCAGCAGCTTGGGACAGAGAAACGAAGAGACCCAGTACTTC. The chain employs TRBV7-2 and TRBJ2-5; 7 nucleotides align to TRBD1. This CDR3 is 15 amino acids long. Trimming took 3 bases from V and 3 from J; bases not matched to a gene: 7. Germline V lookup: CDR1 SGHTA, CDR2 FQGNSA.